This section outlines one T cell receptor (beta chain) sequence together with its context. Its antigen is currently unknown. The data belong to a study of early T cells in non-severe SARS-CoV-2 infection. Across the whole study: Sequencing of unsorted whole blood was done on bulk RNA, leaving chains unpaired.

CDR1 is SNHLY, CDR2 FYNNEI, per germline. CDR3 size: 16 residues. V dropped 0 bases and J dropped 3; count of bases not matched to a gene: 4. Individual cDNA molecules carried attached unique molecular identifiers. In TCRdb, the 5' RACE reads were re-called with MiXCR into one record per CDR3 protein. The sample records about 100,000 distinct CDR3 sequences, 11% being singletons. Broader study findings: Matches to VDJdb favored anti-spike CD8 responses and missed private and CD4 specificities.

The source is an adult who was a healthcare worker with PCR-confirmed SARS-CoV-2 infection or an uninfected control (not recorded which). Sequencing input: whole blood. V is TRBV2 and J is TRBJ2-5; 10 bases fit TRBD2. In DNA, the CDR3 is TGTGCCAGCAGTGAAGCGGAAGCGGGAGGGAAAGAGACCCAGTACTTC. Translation gives CASSEAEAGGKETQYF.